The 8 T cell receptor beta chains reported below all come from one sample, sequenced in a study of T cell responses to AZD1222 COVID-19 vaccine. Some clones are missing from TCRdb's copy, which holds only in-frame ones; the method was immunoSEQ multiplex PCR. Of 200,000 or so clones in the sample, almost 95% were seen once. Sequenced material: peripheral blood, taken on day 0 of AZD1222 vaccination. The receptors were gathered from an adult in good health.

The chain has TRBV7-6 and TRBJ2-3; TRBD2 aligns across 8 bases. This CDR3 region has 15 residues. The germline CDR1 and CDR2 sequences are SGHVS and FNYEAQ. The J segment lost 0 bases and the V segment lost 5 bases, leaving 4 bases of the junction unmatched. The CDR3 loop reads CASSTLADSTDTQYF. Here the CDR3 DNA reads TGTGCCAGCAGCACACTAGCGGATAGCACAGATACGCAGTATTTT.

The chain employs TRBV21-1 and TRBJ2-7; the table names TRBD2, a call not compared with the DNA. TRBV21-1 is an annotated pseudogene. The CDR3 totals 15 residues. CDR3 bases: TGTGCCAGCACCCCAGGAGGGCGGGAGGACTACGAGCAGTACTTC. This translates into CASTPGGREDYEQYF.

The V gene is TRBV18, the J gene TRBJ1-1; TRBD1 matches at 8 bases. The trim removed 2 bases at V and 0 bases at J, leaving 2 bases unmatched. CDR1 is KGHSH, CDR2 LQKENI, per germline. The CDR3 consists of 15 residues. The CDR3 here is CASSPTTGVNTEAFF. CDR3 sequence (DNA): TGTGCCAGCTCACCAACGACAGGGGTGAACACTGAAGCTTTCTTT.

V and J are TRBV9 and TRBJ2-7; TRBD1 matches 9 bases. The germline V gene encodes CDR1 SGDLS and CDR2 YYNGEE. V was pared by 3 bases and J by 5 bases, with 6 bases of the junction left unmatched. The CDR3 is 14 amino acids. Written as DNA, the CDR3 is TGTGCCAGCAGCGGCCCGGGACAGGGCAACGAGCAGTACTTC. It is translated as CASSGPGQGNEQYF.

In DNA, the CDR3 is TGTGCCAGCACGGGGTGGGGGAATGAAAAACTGTTTTTT. It specifies CASTGWGNEKLFF. The rearrangement joins TRBV6-5 to TRBJ1-4; maybe TRBD1 (5 bases). The length of the CDR3 is 13 residues. CDR1 and CDR2 from the germline V gene are MNHEY and SVGAGI. V dropped 7 bases and J dropped 5 bases, with 11 bases sitting between them.

This chain joins TRBV6-4 and TRBJ1-1; a possible D gene is TRBD1 (5 bases). Germline V gene sequence: CDR1 MRHNA, CDR2 SNTAGT. V lost 5 bases and J lost 2, with 24 bases in between. This CDR3 has 18 residues. The CDR3 bases are TGTGCCAGCAGTCCCCAAGAGGCCTACCGGGGGGTCAACACTGAAGCTTTCTTT. Its protein is CASSPQEAYRGVNTEAFF.

This chain links TRBV10-3 with TRBJ2-7; D might be TRBD2 (6 bases). CDR1 and CDR2 (germline): ENHRY, SYGVKD. Between the trimmed V and J ends, which lost 3 bases and 0 bases, there was a span of 12 bases. CDR3 size: 15 residues. The CDR3 protein is CAISDVGGASYEQYF. CDR3 nucleotide sequence: TGTGCCATCAGTGACGTCGGAGGGGCCTCCTACGAGCAGTACTTC.

CDR3 protein: CASGLGGAGNTIYF. For the CDR3, the DNA is TGTGCCAGCGGCCTAGGGGGCGCAGGAAACACCATATATTTT. The chain uses TRBV27 and TRBJ1-3, with 7 bases fitting TRBD1. In germline, CDR1 is MNHEY, CDR2 SMNVEV (reference sequence). Trimming cost V 8 bases and J 4 bases; bases outside gene matches: 8. CDR3 length: 14 amino acids.